This T cell receptor (beta chain) was captured by sequencing in a study of CD8+CD57+ T cells in acquired aplastic anemia. Looking at the study overall: The DNA of sorted CD4+ and CD8+ cells averaged 3.2 ug. General observations from the study: Patients and controls were found to share around 30 CD8+ CDR3 sequences. CD8+ Simpson's diversity in patients was not significantly different from that in controls.

Patients chosen for sequencing had shown CD8+CD57+ cell expansion by flow cytometry. According to the study, genomic DNA was the template for TCR beta VDJ and CDR3 profiling. TCRdb itself ran the reads through MiXCR, one entry per CDR3 protein. The sample shows roughly 290,000 distinct CDR3 sequences, 45% to 65% of them seen only once. A remark on this clonotype: Its antigen is as yet unknown. One end of the junction is discordant with germline, which a read error may explain.

In germline, CDR1 is DFQATT, CDR2 SNEGSKA (reference sequence). This CDR3 has 8 residues. The sample consisted of sorted CD4+, CD8+, or CD8+CD57+ T cells (not recorded which) from PBMCs. The sequence came from a human donor with aplastic anemia. V and J are TRBV20-1 and TRBJ2-5, with 7 bases identical to TRBD1. The CDR3 spells CSASTGFF. In DNA form, the CDR3 reads TGCAGTGCATCGACAGGGTTCTTC.